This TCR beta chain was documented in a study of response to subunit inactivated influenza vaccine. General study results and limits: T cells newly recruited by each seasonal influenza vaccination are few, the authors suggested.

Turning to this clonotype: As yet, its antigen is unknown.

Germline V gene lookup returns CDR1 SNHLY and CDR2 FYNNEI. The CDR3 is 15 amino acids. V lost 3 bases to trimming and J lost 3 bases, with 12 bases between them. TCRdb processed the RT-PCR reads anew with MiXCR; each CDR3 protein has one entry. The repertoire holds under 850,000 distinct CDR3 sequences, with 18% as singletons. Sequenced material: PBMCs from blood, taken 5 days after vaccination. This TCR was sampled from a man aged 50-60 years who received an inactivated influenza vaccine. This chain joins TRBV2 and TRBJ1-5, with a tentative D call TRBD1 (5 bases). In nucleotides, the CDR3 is TGTGCCAGCAGTGATAAACGACAGCTCAATCAGCCCCAGCATTTT. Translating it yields CASSDKRQLNQPQHF.